One sample yielded the 13 T cell receptor beta chains listed below, sequenced in a study of cytomegalovirus exposure and HLA in healthy donors (TCRdb year 2017). The method behind the library was the immunoSEQ multiplex PCR assay. For the multiplex PCR, a mixture combining 60 forward primers for TCR Vbeta segments and 13 reverse primers for TCR Jbeta segments was used. TCRdb carries this immuneACCESS record with in-frame sequences only. Its versions omit some clonotypes, under half of them owing to an unresolved V gene in the studies checked, with the rest unexplained. The table for this sample lists approximately 27,000 clones. The leading ten clones occupy approximately 0.71% of the sample. Sequencing used PBMCs. The receptors originated from a man aged 30 to 39 in good health and CMV-seronegative.

DNA of the CDR3: TGTGCCAGCTCACTACAGGGGTTGCGAACTGAAGCTTTCTTT. Protein product: CASSLQGLRTEAFF. The chain has TRBV18 and TRBJ1-1; 7 nucleotides line up with TRBD1. J lost 5 bases, V lost 4 bases, and 7 bases had no gene match. Germline V gene lookup returns CDR1 KGHSH and CDR2 LQKENI. CDR3 length: 14 residues.

This chain links TRBV5-1 with TRBJ2-7; 7 bases match TRBD1. The germline gives CDR1 SGHRS, CDR2 YFSETQ. CDR3 length equals 16 residues. The ends lost 1 base at V and 3 bases at J; junction bases unmatched: 10. CDR3 nucleotide sequence: TGCGCCAGCAGCTTGAAACGACAGGGCCCCGACTACGAGCAGTACTTC. Translation: CASSLKRQGPDYEQYF.

The chain employs TRBV4-3 and TRBJ2-2; 9 bases fit TRBD2. Trimming removed 1 base from V and 2 bases from J; junction bases left unmatched: 8. The germline V gene has CDR1 LGHNA and CDR2 YSLEER. The CDR3 is 18 residues long. CDR3 residues: CASSQAGSGGSNTGELFF. The DNA of the CDR3 is TGCGCCAGCAGCCAAGCGGGGAGCGGGGGGTCCAACACCGGGGAGCTGTTTTTT.

V and J are TRBV7-9 and TRBJ2-7; 9 bases line up with TRBD2. The CDR3 contains 15 residues. CDR1 is SEHNR, CDR2 FQNEAQ, per germline (reference sequence). Trimming removed 2 bases from V and 3 bases from J; junction bases left unmatched: 5. Here the CDR3 reads CASSLWREGHYEQYF. The CDR3 DNA reads as TGTGCCAGCAGCTTATGGCGGGAGGGCCACTACGAGCAGTACTTC. The entire variable domain, with the rest obtained from reference TRBV7-9 and TRBJ2-7, is as follows: DTGVSQNPRHKITKRGQNVTFRCDPISEHNRLYWYRQTLGQGPEFLTYFQNEAQLEKSRLLSDRFSAERPKGSFSTLEIQRTEQGDSAMYLCASSLWREGHYEQYFGPGTRLTVT.

V is TRBV7-2 and J is TRBJ2-2; 10 bases align to TRBD2. The trim removed 5 bases at V and 6 bases at J, leaving 12 bases unmatched. CDR3 length: 17 residues. Germline loops: CDR1 SGHTA, CDR2 FQGNSA. The CDR3 loop is CASSRLGLAAYPGELFF. The CDR3, as DNA: TGTGCCAGCAGCAGACTCGGACTAGCGGCCTACCCCGGGGAGCTGTTTTTT.

The chain carries TRBV10-3 and TRBJ1-1; no clear D. Trimming stripped 2 bases from V and 4 bases from J, with 11 bases between. This CDR3 is 14 amino acids long. Per germline, CDR1 ENHRY and CDR2 SYGVKD. The CDR3 DNA is TGTGCCATCAGTGAGCTCCGAGGGATCACTGAAGCTTTCTTT. Translation gives CAISELRGITEAFF.

The chain has TRBV18 and TRBJ2-7; D gene ambiguous. The V end lost 1 base, the J end lost 0 bases, and 13 bases lay between the germline ends. This CDR3 has 16 amino acids. The germline V gene has CDR1 KGHSH and CDR2 LQKENI. CDR3 nucleotide sequence: TGTGCCAGCTCACCACTCAACGCCGAGGCCTCCTACGAGCAGTACTTC. The encoded protein is CASSPLNAEASYEQYF.

The J gene is TRBJ1-1, the V gene TRBV13, with D possibly being TRBD1 (6 bases). Germline lookup yields CDR1 PRHDT and CDR2 FYEKMQ (reference sequence). The CDR3 is 15 amino acids. Between the trimmed V and J ends, which lost 5 bases and 12 bases, there was a span of 25 bases. CDR3 DNA: TGTGCCAGCAGCACGTCGGGGGGGCGCGCCCCTGGCCCTTTCTTT. The encoded protein is CASSTSGGRAPGPFF.

The chain recombines TRBV6-6 with TRBJ1-2; TRBD1 aligns across 8 bases. The CDR3 has 16 residues. The V segment lost 6 bases and the J segment 4 bases; nucleotides outside the gene matches: 13. Germline V gene sequence: CDR1 MNHNY, CDR2 SVGAGI (reference sequence). CDR3 nucleotide sequence: TGTGCCAGCAGATCCCCCGGCGGACAGGGATTCTATGGCTACACCTTC. It specifies CASRSPGGQGFYGYTF.

The chain carries TRBV19 and TRBJ2-1; D perhaps matches TRBD2 (5 bases). This CDR3 region has 14 residues. V was shortened by 5 bases and J by 4 bases, with 12 bases between the two germline ends. The germline V gene has CDR1 LNHDA and CDR2 SQIVND (reference sequence). CDR3 DNA sequence: TGTGCCAGTAGTTGGCGGAGGTTGTACAATGAGCAGTTCTTC. This encodes CASSWRRLYNEQFF.

The chain employs TRBV4-1 and TRBJ1-3, with TRBD1 matching 8 bases. V was clipped by 4 bases and J by 4 bases; unmatched bases: 3. The CDR3 sequence is 14 residues long. CDR1 is MGHRA and CDR2 is YSYEKL in the germline V gene. The CDR3 sequence: CASSPDRVGNTIYF. CDR3 DNA sequence: TGCGCCAGCAGCCCGGACAGGGTCGGAAACACCATATATTTT.

The chain is built from TRBV7-2 and TRBJ2-5; TRBD2 matches at 8 bases. The CDR3 runs to 16 residues. Germline V gives CDR1 SGHTA, CDR2 FQGNSA. With 2 bases clipped from V and 0 bases from J, the junction kept 5 bases outside the gene matches. The CDR3 DNA follows: TGTGCCAGCAGCTTAATGGCGGGGGGCCACCAAGAGACCCAGTACTTC. Translated: CASSLMAGGHQETQYF.

The chain couples TRBV7-3 to TRBJ2-1; 8 positions match TRBD2. Germline assignment: CDR1 SGHTA and CDR2 FQGTGA. V shed 6 bases and J 6 bases; nucleotides not matched to a gene: 4. The CDR3 has 13 amino acids. In DNA, the CDR3 is TGTGCCAGCAGTCGAAGCGGGGGCAATGAGCAGTTCTTC. Protein: CASSRSGGNEQFF.